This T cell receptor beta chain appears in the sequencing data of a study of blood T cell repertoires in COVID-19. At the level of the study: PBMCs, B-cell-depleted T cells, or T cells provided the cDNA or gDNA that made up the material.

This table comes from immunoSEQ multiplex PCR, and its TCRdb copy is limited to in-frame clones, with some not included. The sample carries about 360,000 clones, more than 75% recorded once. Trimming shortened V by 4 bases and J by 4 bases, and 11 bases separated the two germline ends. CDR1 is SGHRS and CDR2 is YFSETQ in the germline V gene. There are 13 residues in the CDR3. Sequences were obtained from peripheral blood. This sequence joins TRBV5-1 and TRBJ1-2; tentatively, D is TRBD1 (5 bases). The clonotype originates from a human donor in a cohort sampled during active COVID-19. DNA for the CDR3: TGCGCCAGCAGCCCGACAGAATTCTATGGCTACACCTTC. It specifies CASSPTEFYGYTF.